This TCR beta chain was found in a study of blood T cells in healthy people across ages. A second PCR of 7 to 11 cycles used a sample-barcoded 5' primer and a J-beta primer mix. A single record per CDR3 protein comes from TCRdb applying MiXCR to the 5' RACE reads. The sample lists more than 500,000 distinct CDR3 sequences, 27% occurring once. V was clipped by 6 bases and J by 3 bases, with 3 bases between them. This CDR3 is built from 11 residues. Per germline, CDR1 LNHNV and CDR2 YYDKDF (reference sequence). Sequencing was done on a sample of blood. This TCR was sampled from a woman aged 70-85 years in good health. The V gene is TRBV15, the J gene TRBJ1-3; D gene uncertain. CDR3 DNA: TGTGCCACCAGTAATGGAAACACCATATATTTT. As protein: CATSNGNTIYF.